The 22 T cell receptor beta chains in this list originate from one sample, sequenced in a study of shared clonotypes between healthy human individuals (TCRdb year 2020). The library was made by the immunoSEQ multiplex PCR assay. Drawn from immuneACCESS, this table holds only the in-frame rearrangements with V and J called that TCRdb kept. Clones are partly lost; checked studies trace under half to an unresolved V gene and leave the rest unexplained. The sample table lists a few million clones, around 90% of them with a count of one. The ten largest account for approximately 0.39% of the sample. The sample consisted of naive CD4+ T cells from PBMCs. The sample's cell subset or site label, decoded: CD45RA+ positively selected. These receptors were collected from a man in his late teens or twenties in good health. Some clones in this sample may be carry-over from other donors' samples.

This clone was recorded only once. The CDR3 here is CAISESRDLNTEAFF. CDR3 coding DNA: TGTGCCATCAGTGAGTCTCGAGACCTGAACACTGAAGCTTTCTTT. The chain employs TRBV10-3 and TRBJ1-1; no reliable D call. V was pared by 0 bases and J by 0 bases, with 8 bases between. This CDR3 comprises 15 residues. Germline CDR1 is ENHRY and CDR2 is SYGVKD.

This clone came up once. This chain joins TRBV6-5 and TRBJ2-7, with 11 bases lining up with TRBD2. V was clipped by 0 bases and J by 6 bases; unmatched bases: 1. The length of the CDR3 is 14 residues. Germline V gives CDR1 MNHEY, CDR2 SVGAGI. The CDR3 is CASSYSTSGSEQYF. The CDR3 coding sequence is TGTGCCAGCAGTTACTCAACTAGCGGGAGCGAGCAGTACTTC.

The V and J genes are TRBV9 and TRBJ1-1; possible D gene TRBD1, 5 bases. CDR1 is SGDLS and CDR2 is YYNGEE in the germline V gene. V was trimmed by 0 bases and J by 5 bases, leaving 14 bases between them. The length of the CDR3 is 15 residues. The CDR3 DNA reads TGTGCCAGCAGCGTAGCCTCGTGGGGCGATACTGAAGCTTTCTTT. Protein: CASSVASWGDTEAFF.

The chain has TRBV19 and TRBJ1-2; D is undetermined. Per germline, CDR1 LNHDA and CDR2 SQIVND (reference sequence). The CDR3 loop spans 13 amino acids. Trimming took 3 bases from V and 4 from J, leaving 9 bases between them. The CDR3 nucleotides read TGTGCCAGTAGTATTCCAGCCTCCTATGGCTACACCTTC. It codes for CASSIPASYGYTF.

The rearrangement links TRBV7-2 to TRBJ2-1; a possible D gene is TRBD2 (5 bases). Germline loops: CDR1 SGHTA, CDR2 FQGNSA. This CDR3 is built from 17 residues. V lost 4 bases, J lost 0 bases, and 16 bases lay in between. The CDR3 region has the DNA TGTGCCAGCAGCTCGTACCCGGGAACGCGCTCCTACAATGAGCAGTTCTTC. The encoded protein is CASSSYPGTRSYNEQFF.

The chain recombines TRBV30 with TRBJ2-1; D perhaps matches TRBD1 (6 bases). This CDR3 contains 13 residues. The germline V gene encodes CDR1 GTSNPN and CDR2 SVGIG (reference sequence). The ends were cut back, 4 bases at V and 4 bases at J, with 11 bases in the middle. The chain's CDR3 is CAWTLDSYNEQFF. CDR3 DNA: TGTGCCTGGACCCTGGACAGTTACAATGAGCAGTTCTTC.

This chain uses TRBV7-9 with TRBJ2-1, with D uncertain. The germline V and J ends were trimmed by 5 bases and 6 bases, with 14 bases remaining between them. This CDR3 is built from 14 residues. Germline CDR1 is SEHNR and CDR2 is FQNEAQ (reference sequence). CDR3 loop: CASSGRQPGNEQFF. The CDR3 DNA follows: TGTGCCAGCAGCGGGCGACAACCGGGCAATGAGCAGTTCTTC.

The gene calls are TRBV4-2 and TRBJ1-3; D ambiguous. The CDR3 runs 15 residues. Germline loops: CDR1 LGHNA, CDR2 YNFKEQ. Between the trimmed V and J ends, which lost 0 bases and 4 bases, there was a span of 10 bases. The CDR3 nucleotides read TGTGCCAGCAGCCAAGATGGGCCAGTAGGAAACACCATATATTTT. Protein product: CASSQDGPVGNTIYF.

V gene TRBV11-2 combines with J gene TRBJ1-2, with a tentative D call TRBD1 (5 bases). Trimming left V 2 bases short and J 7 bases short, with 17 bases between. This CDR3 region has 15 residues. CDR1 is SGHAT, CDR2 FQNNGV, per germline. CDR3: CASSLIWGALVGYTF. For the CDR3, the DNA is TGTGCCAGCAGCTTAATTTGGGGCGCACTAGTTGGCTACACCTTC.

V usage is TRBV11-2 and J usage is TRBJ2-7; possible D gene TRBD1, 5 bases. Germline V gene sequence: CDR1 SGHAT, CDR2 FQNNGV. The CDR3 covers 13 residues. V lost 0 bases to trimming and J lost 6 bases, with 9 bases between them. The CDR3 coding sequence is TGTGCCAGCAGCTTAGAAAGGGGAATCGAGCAGTACTTC. As protein: CASSLERGIEQYF.

The chain recombines TRBV7-9 with TRBJ2-2; maybe TRBD2 (6 bases). V lost 5 bases and J 9 bases, leaving 16 bases between the germline ends. In germline, CDR1 is SEHNR, CDR2 FQNEAQ (reference sequence). The CDR3 totals 14 residues. The CDR3 sequence: CASSATTSTRELFF. The CDR3 DNA reads TGTGCCAGCAGCGCGACGACTAGTACCCGGGAGCTGTTTTTT.

This chain connects TRBV10-3 to TRBJ2-7, with unresolved D. Deletions cut 0 bases from V and 4 bases from J, with 7 bases between. The CDR3 runs to 13 residues. Germline values: CDR1 ENHRY, CDR2 SYGVKD. The CDR3 loop reads CAISESAPYEQYF. CDR3 bases: TGTGCCATCAGTGAGTCAGCCCCTTACGAGCAGTACTTC.

A few counts support this clone. The genes are TRBV4-2 and TRBJ1-1; D is ambiguous. V was trimmed by 1 base and J by 1 base, leaving 10 bases between them. CDR3 size: 15 residues. From germline, CDR1 is LGHNA and CDR2 YNFKEQ. This CDR3 reads CASSQARQPNTEAFF. In DNA form, the CDR3 reads TGTGCCAGCAGCCAAGCCAGACAACCGAACACTGAAGCTTTCTTT.

The CDR3 protein is CASSPWLSASSTDTQYF. The DNA of the CDR3 is TGTGCCAGCAGTCCATGGCTTAGCGCTTCTAGCACAGATACGCAGTATTTT. V and J are TRBV28 and TRBJ2-3, with TRBD2 as a possible D gene (5 bases). This CDR3 has 17 amino acids. Trimming shortened V by 5 bases and J by 0 bases, and 18 bases separated the two germline ends. Germline values: CDR1 MDHEN, CDR2 SYDVKM. The whole variable domain, remainder taken from reference TRBV28 and TRBJ2-3, is DVKVTQSSRYLVKRTGEKVFLECVQDMDHENMFWYRQDPGLGLRLIYFSYDVKMKEKGDIPEGYSVSREKKERFSLILESASTNQTSMYLCASSPWLSASSTDTQYFGPGTRLTVL.

The V gene is TRBV19, the J gene TRBJ2-7; D is unresolved. Germline V gives CDR1 LNHDA, CDR2 SQIVND (reference sequence). The CDR3 extends over 13 amino acids. With 1 base removed from V and 2 bases from J, the gap between germline ends came to 6 bases. The CDR3 spells CASSIGSAYEQYF. The CDR3 region has the DNA TGTGCCAGTAGTATAGGATCCGCCTACGAGCAGTACTTC. Full variable domain (outside the CDR3, taken from reference TRBV19 and TRBJ2-7): DGGITQSPKYLFRKEGQNVTLSCEQNLNHDAMYWYRQDPGQGLRLIYYSQIVNDFQKGDIAEGYSVSREKKESFPLTVTSAQKNPTAFYLCASSIGSAYEQYFGPGTRLTVT.

As to this clone: Other DNA sequences in the sample encode the same CDR3. The rearrangement links TRBV7-9 to TRBJ2-3, with D uncertain. Germline values: CDR1 SEHNR, CDR2 FQNEAQ (reference sequence). CDR3 length: 13 amino acids. Between the trimmed V and J ends, which lost 0 bases and 4 bases, there was a span of 5 bases. The CDR3 sequence is CASSLAAADTQYF. The CDR3 coding sequence is TGTGCCAGCAGCTTAGCGGCCGCAGATACGCAGTATTTT. The variable domain in full, completed from reference TRBV7-9 and TRBJ2-3, reads DTGVSQNPRHKITKRGQNVTFRCDPISEHNRLYWYRQTLGQGPEFLTYFQNEAQLEKSRLLSDRFSAERPKGSFSTLEIQRTEQGDSAMYLCASSLAAADTQYFGPGTRLTVL.

Turning to this clone: The sample holds other DNA sequences that translate to the same CDR3. V gene TRBV4-3 combines with J gene TRBJ2-5, with D possibly TRBD2 on 5 matching bases. Trimming left V 0 bases short and J 5 bases short, with 7 bases between. The CDR3 consists of 13 residues. Germline V lookup: CDR1 LGHNA, CDR2 YSLEER. The CDR3 DNA sequence: TGCGCCAGCAGCCAAGATAGAGGGGAGACCCAGTACTTC. This translates into CASSQDRGETQYF.

Points on this clone: At the DNA level, this CDR3 is encoded by other sequences in the same sample as well. The chain combines TRBV7-3 with TRBJ2-7; D could derive from TRBD1 or TRBD2 (6 bases each). Germline loops: CDR1 SGHTA, CDR2 FQGTGA. V was clipped by 0 bases and J by 6 bases, with 9 bases between them. The CDR3 has 13 amino acids. This CDR3 reads CASSLTGGGEQYF. As DNA, the CDR3 is TGTGCCAGCAGCTTAACTGGAGGGGGCGAGCAGTACTTC.

The chain joins TRBV9 to TRBJ1-4; the D gene is possibly TRBD1 (6 bases). V gave up 3 bases and J gave up 7 bases, with 13 bases separating them. The CDR3 totals 14 residues. Germline-derived CDR1 and CDR2 are SGDLS and YYNGEE. The CDR3 region is CASSGGSRGEKLFF. In DNA, the CDR3 is TGTGCCAGCAGCGGGGGGAGCAGGGGTGAAAAACTGTTTTTT.

This clone was observed a single time. The chain couples TRBV11-3 to TRBJ2-1; the match to TRBD2 covers 11 bases. The trim removed 5 bases at V and 6 bases at J, leaving 9 bases unmatched. Germline CDR1 reads SGHNT; CDR2 reads YENEEA. This CDR3 spans 16 amino acids. The chain's CDR3 is CASSTRGLAGFNEQFF. The CDR3 DNA is TGTGCCAGCAGCACCCGCGGACTAGCGGGCTTCAATGAGCAGTTCTTC.

V usage is TRBV9 and J usage is TRBJ2-2, with D perhaps matching TRBD1 or TRBD2 (6 bases each). V was pared by 0 bases and J by 4 bases, with 13 bases between. The germline V gene encodes CDR1 SGDLS and CDR2 YYNGEE. CDR3 size: 16 residues. This CDR3 reads CASSVGGGPGTGELFF. CDR3 coding DNA: TGTGCCAGCAGCGTAGGAGGGGGGCCGGGCACCGGGGAGCTGTTTTTT.

The rearrangement links TRBV6-6 to TRBJ2-7; the match to TRBD2 covers 13 bases. V was clipped by 6 bases and J by 11 bases; unmatched bases: 1. The germline CDR1 and CDR2 sequences are MNHNY and SVGAGI (reference sequence). The CDR3 consists of 11 residues. CDR3: CASRLAGGKYF. The CDR3, as DNA: TGTGCCAGCAGACTAGCGGGAGGGAAGTACTTC.